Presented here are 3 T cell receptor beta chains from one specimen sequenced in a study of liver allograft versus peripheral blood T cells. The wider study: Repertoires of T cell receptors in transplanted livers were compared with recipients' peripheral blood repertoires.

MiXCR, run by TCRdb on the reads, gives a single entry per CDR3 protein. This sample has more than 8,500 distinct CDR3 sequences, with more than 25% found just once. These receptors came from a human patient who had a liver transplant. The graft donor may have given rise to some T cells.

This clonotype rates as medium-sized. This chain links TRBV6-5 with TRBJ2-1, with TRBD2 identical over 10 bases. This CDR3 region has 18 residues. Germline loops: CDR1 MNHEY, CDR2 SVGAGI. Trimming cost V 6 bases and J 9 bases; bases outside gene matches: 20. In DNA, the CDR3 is TGTGCCAGCAGCTCCCCCTCTCTAGCGGGGGCGGGGGTGGGTGAGCAGTTCTTC. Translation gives CASSSPSLAGAGVGEQFF.

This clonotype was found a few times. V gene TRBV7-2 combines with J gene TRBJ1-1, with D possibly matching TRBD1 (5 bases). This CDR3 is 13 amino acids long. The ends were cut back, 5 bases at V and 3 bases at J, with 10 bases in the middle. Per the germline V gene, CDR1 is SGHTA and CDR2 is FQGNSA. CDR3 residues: CASSKDRDTEAFF. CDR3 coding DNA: TGTGCCAGCAGCAAAGACAGAGACACTGAAGCTTTCTTT.

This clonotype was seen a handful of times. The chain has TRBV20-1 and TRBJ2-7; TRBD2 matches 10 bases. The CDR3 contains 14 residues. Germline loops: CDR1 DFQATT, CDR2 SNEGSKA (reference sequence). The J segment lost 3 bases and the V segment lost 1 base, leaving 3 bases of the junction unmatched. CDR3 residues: CSARGTSGDYEQYF. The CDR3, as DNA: TGCAGTGCTAGAGGGACTAGCGGCGACTACGAGCAGTACTTC.